This T cell receptor beta chain was captured in a study of CD8 T cells in Susac syndrome. Study findings and constraints: The study acknowledged a relatively small number of individuals in its TCR sequencing and HLA analysis.

This clonotype has a single count. Its antigen is not identified. With random hexamers, roughly 0.5 to 1 ug RNA was reverse transcribed. TCRdb reprocessed the immunoSEQ multiplex PCR reads with MiXCR, giving one entry per CDR3 protein. The table has approximately 150,000 distinct CDR3 sequences, around 92% seen once. The V gene's germline CDR1 is ENHRY and CDR2 SYGVKD. J was trimmed by 4 bases and V by 3 bases; bases with no gene match: 9. This CDR3 spans 16 amino acids. From blood CD8+ and CD4+ T cells, the TCR beta chain was sequenced. The controls, all healthy donors, were matched for age and sex. The TCR sequence derives from a human donor in good health. The rearrangement uses TRBV10-3 and TRBJ1-1, with TRBD1 identical over 9 bases. Sequences were obtained from CD4+ T cells from PBMCs. The CDR3 spells CAISDLSAGQGTEAFF. The CDR3 coding sequence is TGTGCCATCAGTGACCTCTCGGCGGGACAGGGCACTGAAGCTTTCTTT.